This T cell receptor beta chain was recorded in a study of cytomegalovirus exposure and HLA in healthy donors (dated by TCRdb to about 2017). Context from the whole study: An earlier analysis of several hundred of the donors reported about 250 Gb of sequence data and 117 million unique TCR beta sequences from 150 million to 200 million T cells. The later analysis used no new phenotypic data to find candidate immune exposures, relying instead on TCR beta sequences and their occurrence across donors. Because of strong linkage in the cohort, a handful of DR-DQ haplotypes were treated as single units for association and clustering. Roughly 300 gigabases of sequencing data and roughly 80 million unique TCR sequences made up an early release that covered 640 HLA-typed donors. A later analysis re-analyzed previously published TCR beta repertoires from 550 to 700 donors and added high-resolution HLA genotyping to study TCR occurrence patterns. Among about 400 genotyped donors of the cohort, an average of about 240,000 unique TCR beta nucleotide sequences was sequenced per donor, of which 15% to 20% were non-productive. Donor age, sex, ethnicity and CMV serostatus were collected together with the repertoire data. Among the roughly 390 genotyped donors, around 79% belonged to the genetic ancestry cluster associated with self-reported Caucasian donors. HLA typing included class I and class II loci at four-digit resolution. In an earlier analysis of more than 550 of the donors, high-throughput TCR beta sequencing was used to judge whether each TCR beta V gene segment behaved as functional or pseudogenic. The number of typed donors differed by locus: about 620-640 for A, B, C, DRB1 and DQB1; about 520 for DQA1; approximately 600 for DPA1; and 450 to 480 for DPB1. The study aimed to test whether cataloging public T cell receptors could reveal signatures of past pathogen exposure. Besides the first cohort of 550 to 750 subjects, a separate validation cohort made up of 120 different subjects was used. Using immunosequencing, the study profiled T cell repertoires from 640 or so subjects and related those repertoires to cytomegalovirus serostatus. A later genetic analysis took genome-wide SNP genotypes for about 55% of the roughly 670 donors and used that subset as a discovery cohort. To predict cytomegalovirus infection status, the study brought together high-throughput TCR immunosequencing, statistical association of individual TCRs with disease status, and machine learning. All discovery cohort repertoires had been generated using a single sequencing platform.

The cohort was made up of approximately 700 healthy bone marrow donors. At the time of sampling, all cohort members were nominally healthy, though unrecorded immune exposures were likely present. The donor tested CMV seropositive, placing the donor among the 289 seropositive members of the cohort. Every donor gave a peripheral blood sample, and the peripheral blood mononuclear cells from that sample were used for TCR beta sequencing. The Qiagen DNeasy Blood Extraction Kit was used to extract genomic DNA from the blood cell samples. On this clone: Its antigen is unknown. Per-nucleotide qualities are absent, and no much larger clonotype sits a single base away.

Results and caveats for the whole study, not just this receptor: In a later analysis, TCR association rates were found to vary across HLA loci, with the most associated TCRs seen for DRB1 alleles and the fewest for HLA-C alleles. Linkage disequilibrium might explain the correlated functional status among segregating V segments, but an unknown experimental factor could not be ruled out. According to a later genetic analysis, donors in an Asian-associated ancestry cluster had fewer N-insertions in productive TCRs than the approximately 710-donor mean. According to a later analysis, most CMV-associated TCR beta chains appeared to be HLA-restricted, and the HLA associations seemed to be driven largely by CMV exposure. The presence/absence analyses assumed that sequencing depth was roughly uniform across donors, and that assumption may not be true. The study gave a list of under 200 TCR beta chains associated with cytomegalovirus. The classifier was reported to diagnose cytomegalovirus status with high specificity and sensitivity in both the original cohort and the validation cohort. In an earlier analysis of 587 of the donors, most TCR beta V segments appeared in productive rearrangements about 87% or about 30% of the time, broadly matching IMGT annotations. A further reported finding was that TCR beta sequences accurately predicted the HLA-A and HLA-B alleles for most subjects in the first cohort. A later analysis found that HLA-associated TCR beta chains were more clonally expanded and had lower generation probabilities than equally common non-associated chains. At a false discovery rate of 0.05, a later analysis linked approximately 18,000 TCR beta sequences to specific HLA alleles. This cohort had only TCR beta chains sequenced, and the lack of alpha or paired-chain data limited which features could be detected. Across donors, most TCR sequences were observed very rarely, whereas some public TCRs were present in many individuals. Because counts were too low, roughly 16 rarely observed V segments, including chromosome 9 orphons, were left out of the earlier analysis of some 640 of the donors. A later analysis reported that several top co-occurrence clusters appeared linked to parvovirus B19, influenza, CMV and Epstein-Barr virus. In vitro tests confirmed that three of the cytomegalovirus-associated TCR beta chains recognize cytomegalovirus antigens. A group of highly shared sequence variants was considered likely to be a technical artifact of the sequencing pipeline. When HLA alleles, especially DR and DQ, strongly co-occurred, attributing TCR associations to individual alleles was difficult. A later genetic analysis associated a missense DCLRE1C variant with V-gene and J-gene trimming of TCR beta chains, and an independent cohort replicated the association. Because some donors lacked HLA typing at each locus, the association tests relied only on the typed subset. It was suggested by the authors that the approach could potentially be generalized to other disease states and immunological phenotypes. For the cohort, immune exposure information was limited to CMV serostatus.

The library was made by the immunoSEQ multiplex PCR assay. A mixture of 60 forward primers for TCR Vbeta segments and 13 reverse primers for TCR Jbeta segments was used in the multiplex PCR. The CDR3 region of rearranged TCR beta genes was amplified from genomic DNA by a multiplex PCR assay. On the Illumina HiSeq System, the amplified TCR beta libraries were sequenced as 87-base-pair reads. The study's own analysis went as follows. A later analysis counted around 72 million unique TCR beta chains across the 550 to 800 repertoires, and some 11 million of these chains were shared by at least two donors. Raw reads were error-corrected and collapsed into unique sequences with a nearest-neighbor algorithm that merged closely related sequences to remove PCR and sequencing errors. V, D and J gene segments were assigned by aligning CDR3 sequences to IMGT reference sequences. For a sequence to be retained, a match of at least six nucleotides was required to both a V gene segment and a J gene segment. Rearrangements were called productive when the CDR3 lacked stop codons and stayed in frame with V and J; all others were non-productive. Following IMGT convention, CDR3 was defined as the stretch from the second conserved V-encoded cysteine up to the conserved J-encoded phenylalanine. Sequences without an unambiguous match to a single V gene segment were excluded from the earlier analysis of several hundred of the donors. In an earlier analysis of 500 to 750 of the donors, V segments were called functional above 56.7% productive rearrangements and were called segregating when the between-donor standard deviation exceeded 5%. A statistical classification framework was developed to diagnose cytomegalovirus status using the catalog of TCR beta chain sequences. In a later analysis, V and J genes were assigned by comparing TCR nucleotide sequences against IMGT/GENE-DB human TR gene sequences. In a later analysis, CDR3 sequences and most-parsimonious VDJ recombination scenarios were assigned using the TCRdist pipeline. In a later analysis, each TCR beta chain was defined by its CDR3 amino acid sequence together with its V-gene family, and reads without a unique V-gene family were excluded. In a later analysis, approximately 640 highly shared, low-generation-probability nucleotide sequences were removed to address suspected cross-contamination and a sequencing artifact. A later analysis calculated a clonal expansion index for each public chain from normalized within-repertoire ranks of inferred template counts. A later analysis computed generation probabilities with a VDJ recombination model fitted to out-of-frame rearrangements, and checked the results against IGoR. Hypergeometric tests were used in a later analysis to score TCR-TCR, TCR-HLA and TCR-CMV co-occurrence, with a repertoire-size bias correction applied to the TCR pairs. To estimate false discovery rates, a later analysis permuted the HLA or CMV assignments 20 times. In a later analysis, co-occurring TCRs were grouped using DBSCAN, with TCRdist sequence similarity added in when clustering inside HLA-allele-positive subsets. Repertoires with fewer than 30,000 or more than 120,000 public chains, plus five repertoires with anomalous nucleotide sharing, were excluded from co-occurrence clustering. TCRdb retrieved this table from immuneACCESS and kept in-frame rearrangements only. Not all clones are present; in checked studies, unresolved V genes account for under half, and no reason is known for the remainder. V and J calls and clone size are copied from that table; D and trimming were computed from the DNA. The sample has 110,000 to 150,000 clones on record, 60% to 85% of them singletons. More than 0.9% of the sample is held by the ten biggest clonotypes.

The sequenced sample consisted of PBMCs. This TCR derives from a male donor in good health and CMV-seropositive.

The nucleotide sequence reads as follows: TGTGCCAGCAGTTTGGGCCTCGGGACAGGGGGCTCCGGAACCTACGAGCAGTACTTC. The translation is CASSLGLGTGGSGTYEQYF. The sequence joins TRBV28 to TRBJ2-7; TRBD1 agrees with 12 junctional bases. Trimming accounts for 3 bases at V and 2 bases at J, while the number of junction bases matched to no gene is 14. As encoded in the germline V gene, CDR1 is MDHEN while CDR2 is SYDVKM. The CDR3 spans 19 residues, from the cysteine through the phenylalanine. CDR3 DNA is the only sequence kept; it has 57 bases, read in frame from the first base.